These T cell receptor beta chains were read from a single sample in a study of blood T cell repertoires in COVID-19. Method: immunoSEQ multiplex PCR; TCRdb's copy keeps in-frame clones and lacks some. The sample contains about 36,000 clones, about 74% of which appear only once. The material sequenced was peripheral blood. The source of these receptors is a man between 65 and 85 years old with COVID-19, enrolled during active disease. CDR3s include the opening cysteine and the closing phenylalanine or tryptophan. Fields, in order: V gene, D gene, J gene, clone size, CDR3 DNA, CDR3 protein. A D gene is named only where the DNA matches it firmly. Only part of the rows carry a size: once, few, many, or a class if the clone is expanded.

>TRBV25-1|NA|TRBJ1-1|NA
TGTGCCAGCAGTGGGGGGGACACTGAAGCTTTCTTT
CASSGGDTEAFF
>TRBV7-9|NA|TRBJ2-7|NA
TGTGCCACCCGTCGCGGAGGCCCCGAGCAGTACTTC
CATRRGGPEQYF
>TRBV28|NA|TRBJ1-1|NA
TGTGCCAGCAGTTCAGGATCGACAGCCCTGAACACTGAAGCTTTCTTT
CASSSGSTALNTEAFF
>TRBV5-1|TRBD1|TRBJ1-2|NA
TGCGCCAGCATGCGAGAAATCGGGACAGGGGGCTATGGCTACACCTTC
CASMREIGTGGYGYTF
>TRBV29-1|TRBD1|TRBJ1-5|once
TGCAGCGTTGAAGACAACAGGGGGCAGCCCCAGCATTTT
CSVEDNRGQPQHF
>TRBV5-1|TRBD1|TRBJ1-5|NA
TGCGCCAGCAGCTTGGGGCAGGGGGCTAACCAGCCCCAGCATTTT
CASSLGQGANQPQHF
>TRBV5-6|NA|TRBJ1-6|NA
TGTGCCAGCAGCCCGGGACAAAATTCACCCCTCCACTTT
CASSPGQNSPLHF
>TRBV7-9|TRBD1|TRBJ1-6|NA
TGTGCCAGCAGCTTACGACAGGGGAATTCACCCCTCCACTTT
CASSLRQGNSPLHF
>TRBV21-1|NA|TRBJ1-5|NA
TGTGCCAGCAGCAAAGGGGGGGGATATCAGCCCCAGCATTTT
CASSKGGGYQPQHF
>TRBV11-2|NA|TRBJ1-1|NA
TGTGCCAGCAGCTTTCCGGGGGAAGCTTTCTTT
CASSFPGEAFF
>TRBV28|NA|TRBJ2-7|NA
TGTGCCAGCACCTCGGGATTTCTCTACGAGCAGTACTTC
CASTSGFLYEQYF
>TRBV11-2|NA|TRBJ1-2|NA
TGTGCCAGCAGCCCACTCTATGGCTACACCTTC
CASSPLYGYTF
>TRBV18|NA|TRBJ2-3|few
TGTGCCAGCTCACCGCCACCTTGGCCGGGGGAGATTGCAGAAACGCAGTATTTT
CASSPPPWPGEIAETQYF
>TRBV5-6|TRBD2|TRBJ2-7|few
TGTGCCAGCAGCGACAGCGGGAGGGCCTCCTACGAGCAGTACTTC
CASSDSGRASYEQYF
>TRBV15|TRBD2|TRBJ2-1|NA
TGTGCCACCAGCAGAGACCCGAAACTAGCGGGAATATACAATGAGCAGTTCTTC
CATSRDPKLAGIYNEQFF
>TRBV18|TRBD1|TRBJ2-7|NA
TGTGCCAGCTCACCAAGCAGGGGGTCCTACGAGCAGTACTTC
CASSPSRGSYEQYF
>TRBV14|NA|TRBJ2-7|NA
TGTGCCAGCAGCCAAGATGAGGCAGTTCCCTTCTACGAGCAGTACTTC
CASSQDEAVPFYEQYF
>TRBV7-7|NA|TRBJ2-2|NA
TGTGCTATCGGGGGTGGCGGATACACCGGGGAGCTGTTTTTT
CAIGGGGYTGELFF
>TRBV12-3/TRBV12-4|NA|TRBJ2-5|few
TGTGCCAGCAGTTTCGGGGAGACCCAGTACTTC
CASSFGETQYF
>TRBV19|NA|TRBJ1-2|NA
TGTGCCAGCAGGACAGTCTATGGCTACACCTTC
CASRTVYGYTF
>TRBV18|NA|TRBJ2-7|few
TGTGCCAGCTCACCAACGGGGAGTGGCTACGAGCAGTACTTC
CASSPTGSGYEQYF
>TRBV7-6|NA|TRBJ2-7|NA
TGTGCCAGCAGCTTATCCGCTCCGGGACACCTCTCCTACGAGCAGTACTTC
CASSLSAPGHLSYEQYF
>TRBV29-1|NA|TRBJ1-1|NA
TGCAGCGTTGAAGAGGACACTTGGGCTTTCTTT
CSVEEDTWAFF
>TRBV11-2|NA|TRBJ2-5|NA
TGTGCCAGCAGCTTGGGCCGGGAGACCCAGTACTTC
CASSLGRETQYF
>TRBV15|NA|TRBJ2-7|few
TGTGCCACCAGCAGGGACCCGGGAGTTGGTTACGAGCAGTACTTC
CATSRDPGVGYEQYF
>TRBV7-9|TRBD2|TRBJ2-1|NA
TGTGCCAGCAGCCCCGGCCGTGGGGAGGGCCGGGGTGAGCAGTTCTTC
CASSPGRGEGRGEQFF
>TRBV5-1|NA|TRBJ2-7|NA
TGCGCCAGCAGCTTGGACGGAGGCGGTTACGAGCAGTACTTC
CASSLDGGGYEQYF
>TRBV4-2|TRBD2|TRBJ2-3|few
TGTGCCAGCACCCTCCGAGCGGGGGGCCCAGATACGCAGTATTTT
CASTLRAGGPDTQYF
>TRBV5-1|TRBD1|TRBJ2-4|few
TGCGCCAGCAGCTTACAGGGGGGAGAAAACATTCAGTACTTC
CASSLQGGENIQYF
>TRBV7-2|NA|TRBJ1-1|NA
TGTGCCAGCACCACGGCGGGTGGTGGAGAAGCTTTCTTT
CASTTAGGGEAFF
>TRBV5-1|TRBD2|TRBJ2-3|NA
TGCGCCAGCACCCCCGGGACTAGAGGAGATACGCAGTATTTT
CASTPGTRGDTQYF
>TRBV2|TRBD1|TRBJ1-1|once
TGTGCCAGCAGTGGACAGGGTTTGGACACTGAAGCTTTCTTT
CASSGQGLDTEAFF
>TRBV7-2|TRBD2|TRBJ2-5|NA
TGTGCCAGCAGCGCCCCTCCGGGGGGAGAGACCCAGTACTTC
CASSAPPGGETQYF
>TRBV5-1|TRBD2|TRBJ2-3|NA
TGCGCCAGCAGCACCCGACTAGCGGGAGGTGCGGATACGCAGTATTTT
CASSTRLAGGADTQYF
>TRBV6-2/TRBV6-3|NA|TRBJ2-7|few
TGTGCCAGCAGCCCAACGGCGGGGTCGTTCTCCTACGAGCAGTACTTC
CASSPTAGSFSYEQYF
>TRBV2|NA|TRBJ1-1|NA
TGTGCCAGCAGTCAGGGCTTTGAAGCTTTCTTT
CASSQGFEAFF
>TRBV29-1|TRBD1|TRBJ1-5|NA
TGCAGCGTCCTATCCGGGACAGGGGGCAATCAGCCCCAGCATTTT
CSVLSGTGGNQPQHF